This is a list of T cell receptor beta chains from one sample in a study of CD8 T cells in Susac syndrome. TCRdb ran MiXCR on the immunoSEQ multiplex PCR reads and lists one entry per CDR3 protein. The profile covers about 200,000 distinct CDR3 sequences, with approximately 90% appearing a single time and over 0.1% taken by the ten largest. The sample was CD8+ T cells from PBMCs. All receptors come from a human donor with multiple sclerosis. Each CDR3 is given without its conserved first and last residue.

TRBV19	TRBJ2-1	ASSIAGPVDNEQF
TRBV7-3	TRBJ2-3	ASSLLGGTSTDTQY
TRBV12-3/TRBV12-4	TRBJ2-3	ASSNLLAGGTTDTQY
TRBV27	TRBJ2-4	ASKGLAGVEAKNIQY
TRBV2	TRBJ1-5	ASSEVQRNQPQH
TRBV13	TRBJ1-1	ASSYRDRGTEAF
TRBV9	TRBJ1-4	ASSVETAPNEKLF
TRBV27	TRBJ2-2	ASSLFVTGELF
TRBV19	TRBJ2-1	ASKSGEEQF
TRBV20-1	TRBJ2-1	SARDWGSGVGQF
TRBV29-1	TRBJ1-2	SVEGQEYGYT
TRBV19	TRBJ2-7	ASSKGLAGMYEQY
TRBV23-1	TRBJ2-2	ASKKPTPGELF
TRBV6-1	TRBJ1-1	ASRDTEVF
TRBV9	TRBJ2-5	ASSVASQGGETQY
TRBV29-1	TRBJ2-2	SVVQNTGELF
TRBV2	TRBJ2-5	ATLPGLQETQY
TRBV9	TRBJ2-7	ASSPLTGSYEQY
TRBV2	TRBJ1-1	ASSEADRLNTEAF
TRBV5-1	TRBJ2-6	ASSRPPGQGEGLSGANVLT
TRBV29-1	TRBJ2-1	SAGEGDEQF
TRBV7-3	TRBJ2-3	ASSLTGTLTDTQY
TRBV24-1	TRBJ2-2	ATCRGKTSYDTGELF
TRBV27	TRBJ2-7	ASSSTQGASNEQY
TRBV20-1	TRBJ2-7	SAPGRATYEQY
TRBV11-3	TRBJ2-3	ASSFRLTGHTDTQY
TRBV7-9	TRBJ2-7	ASSSERVRNEQY
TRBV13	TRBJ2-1	ASSKGLAGEEQF